This T cell receptor (beta chain) was observed in a study of blood T cell repertoires in COVID-19. Trimming removed 5 bases at V and 8 bases at J, with 19 bases between. Germline V gene sequence: CDR1 SGHNT, CDR2 YENEEA. The CDR3 is 15 residues long. Only in-frame clones appear in the TCRdb table, and some are missing; sequencing was by immunoSEQ multiplex PCR. Here the sample spans 20,000 to 25,000 clones, 65% to 85% being singletons. This rearrangement joins TRBV11-3 to TRBJ2-1; possibly TRBD1 for D (6 bases). The source of this sequence is a man older than 75 with active or convalescent COVID-19. The material sequenced was peripheral blood. The CDR3: CASSPGHIPMDEQFF. As DNA, the CDR3 is TGTGCCAGCAGCCCGGGACATATTCCGATGGATGAGCAGTTCTTC.